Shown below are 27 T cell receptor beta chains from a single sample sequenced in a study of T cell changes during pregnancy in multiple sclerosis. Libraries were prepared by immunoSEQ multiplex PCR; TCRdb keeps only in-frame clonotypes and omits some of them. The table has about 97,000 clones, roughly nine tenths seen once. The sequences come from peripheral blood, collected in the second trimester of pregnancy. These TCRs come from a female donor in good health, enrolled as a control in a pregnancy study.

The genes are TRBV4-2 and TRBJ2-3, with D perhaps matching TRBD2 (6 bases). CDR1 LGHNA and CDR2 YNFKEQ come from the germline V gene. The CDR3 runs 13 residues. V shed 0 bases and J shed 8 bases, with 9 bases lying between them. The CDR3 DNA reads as TGTGCCAGCAGCCAAGATGGGGGGAGTACGCAGTATTTT. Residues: CASSQDGGSTQYF.

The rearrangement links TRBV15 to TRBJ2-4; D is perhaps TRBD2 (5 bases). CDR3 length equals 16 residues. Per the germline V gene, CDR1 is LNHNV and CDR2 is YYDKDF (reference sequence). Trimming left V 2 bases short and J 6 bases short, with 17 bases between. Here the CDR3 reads CATSRFGIAGLNIQYF. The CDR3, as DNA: TGTGCCACCAGCAGATTTGGGATTGCGGGCCTAAACATTCAGTACTTC.

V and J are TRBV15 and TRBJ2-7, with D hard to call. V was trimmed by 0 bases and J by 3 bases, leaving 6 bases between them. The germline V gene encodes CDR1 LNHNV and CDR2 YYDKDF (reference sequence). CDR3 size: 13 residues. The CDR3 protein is CATSRDPNYEQYF. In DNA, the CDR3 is TGTGCCACCAGCAGAGATCCCAACTACGAGCAGTACTTC.

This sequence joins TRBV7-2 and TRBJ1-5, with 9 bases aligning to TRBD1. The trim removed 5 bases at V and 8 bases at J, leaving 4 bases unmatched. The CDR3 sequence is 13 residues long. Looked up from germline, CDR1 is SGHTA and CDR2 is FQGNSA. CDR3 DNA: TGTGCCAGCAGCACCCGGACAGGGGAGCCCCAGCATTTT. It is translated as CASSTRTGEPQHF.

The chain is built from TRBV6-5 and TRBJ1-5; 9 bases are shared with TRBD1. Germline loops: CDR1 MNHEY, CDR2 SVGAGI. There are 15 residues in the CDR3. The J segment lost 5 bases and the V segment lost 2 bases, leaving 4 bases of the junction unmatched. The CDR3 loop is CASSYDRGGYQPQHF. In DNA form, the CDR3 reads TGTGCCAGCAGTTACGACAGGGGGGGGTATCAGCCCCAGCATTTT.

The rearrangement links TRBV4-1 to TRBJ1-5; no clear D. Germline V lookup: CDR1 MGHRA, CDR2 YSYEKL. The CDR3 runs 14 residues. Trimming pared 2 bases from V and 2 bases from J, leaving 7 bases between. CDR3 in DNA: TGCGCCAGCAGCCAAAACACGCGCAATCAGCCCCAGCATTTT. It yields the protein CASSQNTRNQPQHF.

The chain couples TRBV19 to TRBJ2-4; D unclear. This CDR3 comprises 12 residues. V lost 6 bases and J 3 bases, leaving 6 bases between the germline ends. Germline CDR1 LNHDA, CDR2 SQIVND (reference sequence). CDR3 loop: CASSPNKNIQYF. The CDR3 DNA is TGTGCCAGTAGCCCTAACAAAAACATTCAGTACTTC.

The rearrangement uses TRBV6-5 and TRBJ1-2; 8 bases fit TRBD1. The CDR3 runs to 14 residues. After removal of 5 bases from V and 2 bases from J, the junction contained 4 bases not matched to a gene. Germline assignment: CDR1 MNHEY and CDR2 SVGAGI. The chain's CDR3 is CASSRTGSNYGYTF. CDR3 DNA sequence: TGTGCCAGCAGTCGGACAGGGTCGAACTATGGCTACACCTTC.

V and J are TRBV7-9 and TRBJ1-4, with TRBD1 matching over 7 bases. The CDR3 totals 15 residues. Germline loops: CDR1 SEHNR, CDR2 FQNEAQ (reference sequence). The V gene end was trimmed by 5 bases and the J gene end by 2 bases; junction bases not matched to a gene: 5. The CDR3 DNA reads TGTGCCAGCAGCCGTCTACAGGGGACTAATGAAAAACTGTTTTTT. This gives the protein CASSRLQGTNEKLFF. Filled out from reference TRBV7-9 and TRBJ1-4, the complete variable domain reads DTGVSQNPRHKITKRGQNVTFRCDPISEHNRLYWYRQTLGQGPEFLTYFQNEAQLEKSRLLSDRFSAERPKGSFSTLEIQRTEQGDSAMYLCASSRLQGTNEKLFFGSGTQLSVL.

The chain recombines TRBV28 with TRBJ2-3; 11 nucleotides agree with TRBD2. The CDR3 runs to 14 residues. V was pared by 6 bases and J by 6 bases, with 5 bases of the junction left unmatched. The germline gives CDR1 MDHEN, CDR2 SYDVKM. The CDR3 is CASRLAGELDTQYF. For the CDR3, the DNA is TGTGCCAGCAGACTAGCGGGAGAACTTGATACGCAGTATTTT. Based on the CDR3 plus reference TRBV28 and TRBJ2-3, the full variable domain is DVKVTQSSRYLVKRTGEKVFLECVQDMDHENMFWYRQDPGLGLRLIYFSYDVKMKEKGDIPEGYSVSREKKERFSLILESASTNQTSMYLCASRLAGELDTQYFGPGTRLTVL.

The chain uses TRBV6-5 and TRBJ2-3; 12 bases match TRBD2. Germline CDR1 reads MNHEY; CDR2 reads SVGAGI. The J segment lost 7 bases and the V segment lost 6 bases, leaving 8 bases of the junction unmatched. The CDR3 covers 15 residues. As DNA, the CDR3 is TGTGCCAGCAGGTCACTAGCGGGGGGCGGCAATACGCAGTATTTT. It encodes CASRSLAGGGNTQYF.

The CDR3 region has the DNA TGCGCCAGCAGCTTATCCCAGGCCCCTACTAACTATGGCTACACCTTC. It translates to CASSLSQAPTNYGYTF. The genes are TRBV5-1 and TRBJ1-2; D uncertain. Trimming took off 2 bases at V and 0 bases at J, with 14 bases between the two ends. The length of the CDR3 is 16 residues. The V gene's germline CDR1 is SGHRS and CDR2 YFSETQ.

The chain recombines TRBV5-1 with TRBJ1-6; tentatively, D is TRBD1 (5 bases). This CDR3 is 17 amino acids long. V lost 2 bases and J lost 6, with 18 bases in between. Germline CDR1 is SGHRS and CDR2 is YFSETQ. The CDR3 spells CASSLKLGSRANSPLHF. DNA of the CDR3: TGCGCCAGCAGCTTAAAACTGGGATCCAGGGCTAATTCACCCCTCCACTTT.

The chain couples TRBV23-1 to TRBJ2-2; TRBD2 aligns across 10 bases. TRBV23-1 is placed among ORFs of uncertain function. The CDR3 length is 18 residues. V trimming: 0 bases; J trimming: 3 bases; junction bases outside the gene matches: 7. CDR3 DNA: TGCGCCAGCAGTCAATCTCTGACTAGCGGGCCGTACACCGGGGAGCTGTTTTTT. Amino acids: CASSQSLTSGPYTGELFF.

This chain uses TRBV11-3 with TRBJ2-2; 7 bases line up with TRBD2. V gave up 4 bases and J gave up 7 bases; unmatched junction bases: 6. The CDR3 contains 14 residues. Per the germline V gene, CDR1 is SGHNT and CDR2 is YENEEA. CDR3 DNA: TGTGCCAGCAGCTCCCGACTAGCTGGCGGGGAGCTGTTTTTT. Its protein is CASSSRLAGGELFF.

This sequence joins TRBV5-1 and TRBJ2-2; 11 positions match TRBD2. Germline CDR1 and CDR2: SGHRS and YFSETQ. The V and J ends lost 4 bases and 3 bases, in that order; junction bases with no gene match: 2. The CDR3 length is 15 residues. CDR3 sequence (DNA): TGCGCCAGCAGCCCACTAGCGGGGGACACCGGGGAGCTGTTTTTT. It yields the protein CASSPLAGDTGELFF.

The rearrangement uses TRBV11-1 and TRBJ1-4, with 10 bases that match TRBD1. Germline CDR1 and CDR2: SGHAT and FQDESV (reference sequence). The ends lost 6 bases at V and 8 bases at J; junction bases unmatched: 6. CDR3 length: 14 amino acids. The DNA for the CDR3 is TGTGCCAGCAGTCTGGACAGGGGGGGAGAAAAACTGTTTTTT. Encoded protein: CASSLDRGGEKLFF.

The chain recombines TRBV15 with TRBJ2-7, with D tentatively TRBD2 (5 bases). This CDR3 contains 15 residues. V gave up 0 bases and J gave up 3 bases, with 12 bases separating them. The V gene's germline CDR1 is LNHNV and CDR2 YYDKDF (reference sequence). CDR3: CATSRDTAESYEQYF. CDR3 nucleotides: TGTGCCACCAGCAGAGATACAGCGGAGAGCTACGAGCAGTACTTC.

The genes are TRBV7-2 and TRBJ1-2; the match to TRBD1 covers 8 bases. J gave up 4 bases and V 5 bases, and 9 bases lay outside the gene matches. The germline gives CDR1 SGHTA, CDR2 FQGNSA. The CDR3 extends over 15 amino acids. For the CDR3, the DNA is TGTGCCAGCAGCACCCGACAGGGGCTCAGCTATGGCTACACCTTC. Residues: CASSTRQGLSYGYTF. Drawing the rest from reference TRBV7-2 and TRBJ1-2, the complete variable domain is GAGVSQSPSNKVTEKGKDVELRCDPISGHTALYWYRQSLGQGLEFLIYFQGNSAPDKSGLPSDRFSAERTGGSVSTLTIQRTQQEDSAVYLCASSTRQGLSYGYTFGSGTRLTVV.

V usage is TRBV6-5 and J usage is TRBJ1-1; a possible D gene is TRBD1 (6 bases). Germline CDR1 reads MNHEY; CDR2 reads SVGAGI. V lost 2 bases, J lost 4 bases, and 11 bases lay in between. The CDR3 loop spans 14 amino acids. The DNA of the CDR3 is TGTGCCAGCAGTTACCTCTTACAGGGCACTGAAGCTTTCTTT. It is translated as CASSYLLQGTEAFF.

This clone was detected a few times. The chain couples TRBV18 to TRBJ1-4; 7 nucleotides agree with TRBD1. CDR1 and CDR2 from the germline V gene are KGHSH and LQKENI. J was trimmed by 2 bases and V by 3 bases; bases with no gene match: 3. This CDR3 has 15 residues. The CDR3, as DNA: TGTGCCAGCTCACCCGACAGGGCTACTAATGAAAAACTGTTTTTT. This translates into CASSPDRATNEKLFF.

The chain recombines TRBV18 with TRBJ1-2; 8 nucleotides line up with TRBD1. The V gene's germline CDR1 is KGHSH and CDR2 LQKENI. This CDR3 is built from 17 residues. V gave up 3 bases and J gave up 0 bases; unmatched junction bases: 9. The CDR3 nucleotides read TGTGCCAGCTCACCCCTCATTCCGGGACAGGCTAACTATGGCTACACCTTC. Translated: CASSPLIPGQANYGYTF.

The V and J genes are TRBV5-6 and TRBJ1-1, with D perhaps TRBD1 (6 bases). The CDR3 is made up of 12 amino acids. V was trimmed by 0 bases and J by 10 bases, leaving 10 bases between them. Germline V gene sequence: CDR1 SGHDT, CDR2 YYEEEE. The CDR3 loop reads CASSLVTGGAFF. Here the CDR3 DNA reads TGTGCCAGCAGCTTGGTGACAGGCGGAGCTTTCTTT.

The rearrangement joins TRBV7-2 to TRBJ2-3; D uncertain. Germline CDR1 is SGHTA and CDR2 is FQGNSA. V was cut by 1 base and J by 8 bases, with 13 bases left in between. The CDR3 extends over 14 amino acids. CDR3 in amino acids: CASSLGGPPATQYF. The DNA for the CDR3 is TGTGCCAGCAGCTTAGGAGGTCCGCCGGCTACGCAGTATTTT.

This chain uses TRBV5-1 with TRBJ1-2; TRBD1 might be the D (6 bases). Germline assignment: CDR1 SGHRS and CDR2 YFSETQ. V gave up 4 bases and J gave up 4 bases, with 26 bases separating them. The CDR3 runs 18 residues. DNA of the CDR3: TGCGCCAGCAGCCCGGGGTCGCAGGGGAGAGCTAACATCTATGGCTACACCTTC. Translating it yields CASSPGSQGRANIYGYTF.

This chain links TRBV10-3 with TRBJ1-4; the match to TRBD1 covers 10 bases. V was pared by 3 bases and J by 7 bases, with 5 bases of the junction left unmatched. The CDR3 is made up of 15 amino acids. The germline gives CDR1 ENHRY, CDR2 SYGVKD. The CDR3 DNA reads TGTGCCATCAGTGATTTCGGGACAGGGGCTGAAAAACTGTTTTTT. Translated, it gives CAISDFGTGAEKLFF.

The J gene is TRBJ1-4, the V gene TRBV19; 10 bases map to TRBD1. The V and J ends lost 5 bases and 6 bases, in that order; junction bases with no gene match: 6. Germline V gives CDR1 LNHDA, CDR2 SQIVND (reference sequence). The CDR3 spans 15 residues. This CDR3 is CASSFSTGGYEKLFF. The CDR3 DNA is TGTGCCAGTAGTTTCTCGACAGGGGGCTATGAAAAACTGTTTTTT.